This record covers a single TCR beta chain. The data stem from a study of response to subunit inactivated influenza vaccine. Germline values: CDR1 LGHNA, CDR2 YNFKEQ. The CDR3 covers 19 residues. J lost 1 base, V lost 1 base, and 9 bases had no gene match. In TCRdb, the RT-PCR reads were re-called with MiXCR into one record per CDR3 protein. The sample has some 190,000 distinct CDR3 sequences, 13% to 15% seen once. The chain links TRBV4-2 to TRBJ2-3; 12 positions agree with TRBD2. The source of this sequence is a man aged 45-65 years who received an inactivated influenza vaccine. This material consisted of CD8+ T cells sorted from PBMCs, taken around 5 days after vaccination. The CDR3: CASSQVWLAGGQGTDTQYF. DNA for the CDR3: TGTGCCAGCAGCCAAGTTTGGCTAGCGGGGGGGCAAGGCACAGATACGCAGTATTTT.